The 21 T cell receptor beta chains below come from one sample, sequenced in a study of identical twins. From the 5' RACE reads, TCRdb called clonotypes with MiXCR, one entry per CDR3 protein. The sample has 500,000 or so distinct CDR3 sequences, 20% to 25% seen once; the top ten hold 0.91%. The data were also submitted as part of a second study, on T cells expressing NK-cell markers.

The sequencing input was CD4+ T cells sorted from blood. Every receptor here comes from a woman aged 18-30 years in good health.

This clonotype was seen a handful of times. CDR3 region: CASSPRGGAVNQPQHF. CDR3 nucleotide sequence: TGTGCCAGCAGCCCTAGAGGGGGAGCGGTCAATCAGCCCCAGCATTTT. V gene TRBV6-1 combines with J gene TRBJ1-5; maybe TRBD1 (6 bases). Germline loops: CDR1 MNHNS, CDR2 SASEGT. The CDR3 sequence is 16 residues long. V lost 6 bases and J 3 bases, leaving 18 bases between the germline ends.

This clonotype was seen more than once but under ten times. This chain uses TRBV20-1 with TRBJ1-6; D unclear. Trimming cost V 5 bases and J 0 bases, with 8 bases left between them. Germline lookup yields CDR1 DFQATT and CDR2 SNEGSKA (reference sequence). The length of the CDR3 is 14 residues. Here the CDR3 DNA reads TGCAGTGCTCGGAGGAGCTCCTATAATTCACCCCTCCACTTT. Protein: CSARRSSYNSPLHF.

The gene calls are TRBV5-1 and TRBJ1-4, with unresolved D. With 0 bases removed from V and 0 bases from J, the gap between germline ends came to 6 bases. The CDR3 contains 15 residues. Germline V gene sequence: CDR1 SGHRS, CDR2 YFSETQ. CDR3 nucleotides: TGCGCCAGCAGCTTGGGCTCAACAACTAATGAAAAACTGTTTTTT. Translated, it gives CASSLGSTTNEKLFF.

This chain joins TRBV5-1 and TRBJ2-3; 12 bases agree with TRBD2. Germline lookup yields CDR1 SGHRS and CDR2 YFSETQ. V lost 7 bases and J lost 5; bases outside the gene matches: 11. This CDR3 spans 16 amino acids. CDR3 amino acids: CASGLAGGLTGDTQYF. The CDR3 DNA is TGCGCCAGCGGGCTAGCGGGAGGGCTCACCGGAGATACGCAGTATTTT.

The chain combines TRBV6-4 with TRBJ1-5, with 10 nucleotides matching TRBD1. Germline CDR1 reads MRHNA; CDR2 reads SNTAGT. The CDR3 extends over 16 amino acids. V shed 8 bases, J shed 4 bases, and the junction held 11 bases outside the gene matches. The CDR3 coding sequence is TGTGCCAGCCAATCCGGGACAGGGGTATCAAATCAGCCCCAGCATTTT. This gives the protein CASQSGTGVSNQPQHF.

This clonotype was counted a few times. V and J are TRBV6-5 and TRBJ1-1; D not certain. This CDR3 comprises 16 residues. Looked up from germline, CDR1 is MNHEY and CDR2 is SVGAGI. Trimming left V 0 bases short and J 1 base short, with 12 bases between. Here the CDR3 reads CASSYSRGERNTEAFF. The CDR3 region has the DNA TGTGCCAGCAGTTACTCGAGAGGCGAGAGGAACACTGAAGCTTTCTTT.

This sequence joins TRBV6-5 and TRBJ1-2, with D maybe TRBD1 (6 bases). The CDR3 has 17 residues. V shed 0 bases and J shed 4 bases, with 18 bases lying between them. Germline values: CDR1 MNHEY, CDR2 SVGAGI. The CDR3 DNA sequence: TGTGCCAGCAGTTACTCGTGGGGGGCGCCAGCCTCCTATGGCTACACCTTC. Translated, it gives CASSYSWGAPASYGYTF.

The DNA of the CDR3 is TGTGCCAGCAGCGCGGGGGGGGCAGGACAGCCCCAGCATTTT. It encodes CASSAGGAGQPQHF. The J gene is TRBJ1-5, the V gene TRBV5-6, with a weak D call TRBD1 (6 bases). CDR1 is SGHDT and CDR2 is YYEEEE in the germline V gene. V dropped 4 bases and J dropped 7 bases, with 15 bases sitting between them. The CDR3 has 14 amino acids.

This sequence joins TRBV5-4 and TRBJ2-3; D ambiguous. The CDR3 totals 14 residues. Germline V gene lookup returns CDR1 SGHNT and CDR2 YYREEE (reference sequence). Trimming cost V 1 base and J 2 bases, with 8 bases left between them. The CDR3 is CASSLRVLTDTQYF. CDR3 bases: TGTGCCAGCAGCTTGAGAGTCCTCACAGATACGCAGTATTTT.

The J gene is TRBJ2-5, the V gene TRBV5-1; 7 bases are a match to TRBD1. The CDR3 loop spans 15 amino acids. CDR1 SGHRS and CDR2 YFSETQ come from the germline V gene. The ends lost 0 bases at V and 5 bases at J; junction bases unmatched: 7. DNA for the CDR3: TGCGCCAGCAGCTTGGCCGACAGGGTCAAGGAGACCCAGTACTTC. Residues: CASSLADRVKETQYF.

This clonotype was detected many times. The genes are TRBV10-1 and TRBJ2-3; D gene unclear. The CDR3 has 12 residues. V was trimmed by 3 bases and J by 2 bases, leaving 3 bases between them. Germline V lookup: CDR1 WNHNN, CDR2 SYGVQD (reference sequence). The CDR3 loop reads CASSDHTDTQYF. The CDR3 bases are TGCGCCAGCAGTGATCACACAGATACGCAGTATTTT.

The V call is TRBV6-2 or TRBV6-3, the J call TRBJ2-7; 14 nucleotides align to TRBD2. The CDR3 length is 16 residues. In germline, CDR1 is MNHEY, CDR2 SVGEGT. V lost 5 bases to trimming and J lost 7 bases; unmatched junction nucleotides: 10. This CDR3 is CASSPAGTSGRREQYF. The CDR3 bases are TGTGCCAGCAGTCCAGCCGGGACTAGCGGGAGAAGGGAGCAGTACTTC.

The CDR3: CASSVSDAGPNYNEQFF. The CDR3 region has the DNA TGCGCCAGCAGTGTTTCTGACGCGGGACCGAATTACAATGAGCAGTTCTTC. The chain couples TRBV10-1 to TRBJ2-1, with a weak D call TRBD2 (6 bases). V lost 4 bases, J lost 4 bases, and 20 bases lay in between. This CDR3 spans 17 amino acids. Germline lookup yields CDR1 WNHNN and CDR2 SYGVQD (reference sequence).

This clonotype was counted between two and nine times. The genes are TRBV7-9 and TRBJ2-1; D not certain. The germline CDR1 and CDR2 sequences are SEHNR and FQNEAQ (reference sequence). The CDR3 spans 13 residues. V lost 7 bases, J lost 9 bases, and 16 bases lay in between. CDR3 DNA sequence: TGTGCCAGCACCCCGGACCTTGATGGTGAGCAGTTCTTC. Amino acids: CASTPDLDGEQFF. Complete variable domain (other parts from reference TRBV7-9 and TRBJ2-1): DTGVSQNPRHKITKRGQNVTFRCDPISEHNRLYWYRQTLGQGPEFLTYFQNEAQLEKSRLLSDRFSAERPKGSFSTLEIQRTEQGDSAMYLCASTPDLDGEQFFGPGTRLTVL.

This rearrangement joins TRBV12-3 or TRBV12-4 to TRBJ2-7, with TRBD1 matching over 9 bases. V dropped 5 bases and J dropped 5; count of bases not matched to a gene: 10. This CDR3 region has 15 residues. DNA for the CDR3: TGTGCCAGCAGTCCCCTCCGGGACAGGGACCACGAGCAGTACTTC. As protein: CASSPLRDRDHEQYF.

This chain joins TRBV30 and TRBJ1-5; D not certain. V shed 5 bases and J shed 4 bases, with 15 bases lying between them. Germline lookup yields CDR1 GTSNPN and CDR2 SVGIG (reference sequence). This CDR3 contains 14 residues. The CDR3, as DNA: TGTGCCTGGGCCCTTGGAGCGCCTAATCAGCCCCAGCATTTT. This gives the protein CAWALGAPNQPQHF.

In DNA, the CDR3 is TGTGCCAGCAGCCCGGACAGGGGAGCTTACTCACCCCTCCACTTT. This sequence encodes CASSPDRGAYSPLHF. The chain links TRBV3-1 to TRBJ1-6; TRBD1 agrees at 9 bases. J was trimmed by 10 bases and V by 4 bases; bases with no gene match: 8. The CDR3 consists of 15 residues. Germline V gene sequence: CDR1 LGHDT, CDR2 YNNKEL (reference sequence).

The table lists this clonotype with a few counts. V and J are TRBV16 and TRBJ1-1; D gene ambiguous. The CDR3 is 15 residues long. V lost 1 base and J lost 5, with 14 bases in between. CDR1 and CDR2 from the germline V gene are KGHSY and FQNENV. The CDR3, as DNA: TGTGCCAGCAGCCAATGGCGCAGCCGCGGGACTGAAGCTTTCTTT. Translated: CASSQWRSRGTEAFF.

This clonotype was observed a handful of times. The V gene is TRBV7-2, the J gene TRBJ2-7; D is unclear. Trimming pared 4 bases from V and 0 bases from J, leaving 16 bases between. There are 16 residues in the CDR3. The germline CDR1 and CDR2 sequences are SGHTA and FQGNSA. CDR3 amino acids: CASSSPWAAYSYEQYF. The CDR3 nucleotides read TGTGCCAGCAGCTCTCCGTGGGCGGCCTACTCCTACGAGCAGTACTTC.

This clonotype was seen a few times. V and J are TRBV20-1 and TRBJ2-3; 12 positions match TRBD2. With V trimmed by 1 base and J by 4 bases, 3 bases remained unmatched. From germline, CDR1 is DFQATT and CDR2 SNEGSKA (reference sequence). The CDR3 extends over 15 amino acids. This chain's CDR3 is CSARGLAGAPDTQYF. CDR3 nucleotides: TGCAGTGCTAGAGGACTAGCGGGGGCCCCAGATACGCAGTATTTT.

The chain employs TRBV12-3 or TRBV12-4 and TRBJ1-5; 9 bases fit TRBD1. This CDR3 has 17 amino acids. V was pared by 9 bases and J by 2 bases, with 14 bases of the junction left unmatched. DNA for the CDR3: TGTGCCAGGACGGACAGGGGCGGTGCGGGCGGCAATCAGCCCCAGCATTTT. Translating it yields CARTDRGGAGGNQPQHF.